One and the same sample provided the 12 T cell receptor beta chains below, sequenced in a study of identical twins (dated by TCRdb to the mid-2010s). Library construction relied on 5' RACE. Sequenced on an Illumina HiSeq 2000. Using fastp at Q25 and MiXCR, TCRdb reprocessed the public reads and kept productive beta chains. For every CDR3 protein sequence, its rows merge into one entry that carries the most common genes and DNA. The sample table contains some 1,600,000 distinct CDR3 sequences; only one count was recorded for around 33% of them. The ten largest clones capture approximately 0.29% of the sample. The sample comprised cord blood. The origin of the receptors is a newborn girl in good health.

Details on this clonotype: A read error is possible here, since a much larger clone lies one base away. V is TRBV6-6 and J is TRBJ2-1; D is undetermined. The CDR3 is 15 amino acids. CDR1 MNHNY and CDR2 SVGAGI come from the germline V gene (reference sequence). The ends were cut back, 2 bases at V and 4 bases at J, with 12 bases in the middle. CDR3 sequence: CASSYMSNGYNEQFF. CDR3 nucleotides: TGTGCCAGCAGTTACATGTCTAACGGATACAATGAGCAGTTCTTC.

The genes are TRBV11-2 and TRBJ2-1; possibly TRBD2 for D (6 bases). The germline V gene has CDR1 SGHAT and CDR2 FQNNGV. This CDR3 is built from 13 residues. V lost 6 bases and J lost 13, with 19 bases in between. CDR3 bases: TGTGCCAGCAGTCACGCCGGGAGAGAGACCCAGTTCTTC. It specifies CASSHAGRETQFF. Looking up the rest from reference TRBV11-2 and TRBJ2-1 gives the full variable domain: EAGVAQSPRYKIIEKRQSVAFWCNPISGHATLYWYQQILGQGPKLLIQFQNNGVVDDSQLPKDRFSAERLKGVDSTLKIQPAKLEDSAVYLCASSHAGRETQFFGPGTRLTVL.

A few counts support this clonotype. The V call is TRBV4-1, the J call TRBJ1-6; D is unclear. The CDR3 sequence is 13 residues long. CDR1 is MGHRA, CDR2 YSYEKL, per germline. Trimming took 1 base from V and 10 from J, leaving 8 bases between them. DNA for the CDR3: TGCGCCAGCAGCCAAGTCTTTGGCTCACCCCTCCACTTT. This gives the protein CASSQVFGSPLHF.

Regarding this clonotype: This could be a read error, since a much larger clone is one nucleotide away. V and J are TRBV10-3 and TRBJ2-5; tentative D call: TRBD2 (6 bases). The better agreement between TRBJ2-7 and the DNA end casts doubt on the J call. CDR1 and CDR2 from the germline V gene are ENHRY and SYGVKD. This CDR3 spans 15 amino acids. In DNA, the CDR3 is TGTGCCATCAGTGAAGACGGGACTCAAAACCACGAGCAGTACTTC. Translating it yields CAISEDGTQNHEQYF.

This clonotype appeared a few times. The chain uses TRBV4-1 and TRBJ2-7; the match to TRBD1 covers 8 bases. CDR1 and CDR2 (germline): MGHRA, YSYEKL. CDR3 length: 17 amino acids. V trimming: 1 base; J trimming: 5 bases; junction bases outside the gene matches: 13. For the CDR3, the DNA is TGCGCCAGCAGCCAAGGGCCCGGACAGGGAGTTTTGAACGAGCAGTACTTC. Amino acids: CASSQGPGQGVLNEQYF.

This clonotype was seen repeatedly, ten times or more. The V gene is TRBV6-5, the J gene TRBJ2-4; D is possibly TRBD1 (6 bases). Trimming cost V 6 bases and J 7 bases, with 7 bases left between them. The V gene's germline CDR1 is MNHEY and CDR2 SVGAGI. The CDR3 runs 11 residues. As DNA, the CDR3 is TGTGCCAGCAGGCAGGGGAACATTCAGTACTTC. It encodes CASRQGNIQYF.

This clonotype occurred many times. This chain uses TRBV6-1 with TRBJ2-7; no clear D. With 3 bases removed from V and 2 bases from J, the gap between germline ends came to 2 bases. Germline-derived CDR1 and CDR2 are MNHNS and SASEGT. CDR3 length: 11 residues. CDR3 nucleotide sequence: TGTGCCAGCAGTGACCCCTACGAGCAGTACTTC. This translates into CASSDPYEQYF.

This clonotype has at least ten counts. The rearrangement links TRBV4-1 to TRBJ2-5; no definite D call. Germline CDR1 and CDR2: MGHRA and YSYEKL. The CDR3 is 13 residues long. V was pared by 2 bases and J by 5 bases, with 9 bases between. The CDR3 nucleotides are TGCGCCAGCAGCCAACTAGTGGGGGAGACCCAGTACTTC. Translation: CASSQLVGETQYF.

The sample holds many counts of this clonotype. The chain joins TRBV9 to TRBJ2-1, with D uncertain. The CDR3 is 12 residues long. The germline gives CDR1 SGDLS, CDR2 YYNGEE. V dropped 3 bases and J dropped 7 bases, with 8 bases sitting between them. The CDR3 DNA reads TGTGCCAGCAGCGACCGCGCGAATGAGCAGTTCTTC. Its translation is CASSDRANEQFF.

The chain recombines TRBV5-1 with TRBJ2-1, with D tentatively TRBD2 (5 bases). This CDR3 comprises 16 residues. V lost 0 bases and J 4 bases, leaving 14 bases between the germline ends. The germline CDR1 and CDR2 sequences are SGHRS and YFSETQ. In DNA form, the CDR3 reads TGCGCCAGCAGCTTGGAACCCCCGGGCGGGTACAATGAGCAGTTCTTC. As protein: CASSLEPPGGYNEQFF.

The rearrangement links TRBV9 to TRBJ2-1; 9 bases map to TRBD1. The junction had 9 bases not matched to a gene; V was cut back by 3 bases and J by 8 bases. The CDR3 spans 15 residues. Germline values: CDR1 SGDLS, CDR2 YYNGEE. Here the CDR3 reads CASSGQGGRYDEQFF. DNA for the CDR3: TGTGCCAGCAGCGGACAGGGGGGAAGATACGATGAGCAGTTCTTC.

The V call is TRBV6-6, the J call TRBJ2-3; the match to TRBD1 covers 7 bases. Germline V gives CDR1 MNHNY, CDR2 SVGAGI (reference sequence). The CDR3 length is 16 residues. The V and J ends lost 4 bases and 2 bases, in that order; junction bases with no gene match: 9. Here the CDR3 reads CASSLGTTGLTDTQYF. CDR3 nucleotide sequence: TGTGCCAGCAGTTTGGGTACGACAGGGCTCACAGATACGCAGTATTTT.